This T cell receptor (beta chain) is drawn from a study of OX40 agonist ivuxolimab in advanced cancers. Study information: Dose-escalation patients had hepatocellular carcinoma, melanoma, renal cell or head and neck cancer.

With regard to this clone: The antigen is undetermined.

Repertoires were generated with immunoSEQ multiplex PCR, while TCRdb's copy carries only in-frame clones and drops some. The table shows about 62,000 clones, with less than 85% occurring only once. The CDR3 length is 16 residues. Germline V gene data show CDR1 as ENHRY and CDR2 as SYGVKD. Unmatched junction bases numbered 7, after V lost 0 bases and J lost 3 bases. Study observations and caveats: More expanded clones were seen, on average, in CD8+ T cells than in CD4+. At 0.1 to 3.0 mg/kg and by week 6, CD4+ and CD8+ T cells in the blood had expanded clonally.

This sample comprised CD4+ or CD8+ T cells sorted from blood, obtained in a trial of the OX40 agonist ivuxolimab. The V call is TRBV10-3, the J call TRBJ1-1; TRBD1 aligns across 7 bases. This receptor was taken from an adult with an advanced solid tumor such as melanoma, head and neck, liver or kidney cancer. CDR3: CAISESATGLHTEAFF. CDR3 nucleotide sequence: TGTGCCATCAGTGAGTCAGCGACAGGGCTCCACACTGAAGCTTTCTTT.